The 7 T cell receptor beta chains given below trace back to one sample, sequenced in a study of blood T cell repertoires in COVID-19 (dated by TCRdb to the early 2020s). The library relied on the immunoSEQ multiplex PCR assay. TCRdb took over this immuneACCESS table, retaining in-frame rearrangements with V and J assigned. Such tables are incomplete; in checked studies, under half of the missing clones stem from an unresolved V gene, and the remainder is unexplained. For this sample there are 60,000 or so clones; roughly 90% appear just once. The top ten constitute less than 2% of the sample. The sample consisted of peripheral blood. These receptors all come from a human donor in a cohort sampled during active COVID-19.

J is TRBJ2-7 and V is TRBV5-1, with D perhaps TRBD2 (6 bases). Trimming pared 4 bases from V and 0 bases from J, leaving 14 bases between. The CDR3 length is 15 residues. CDR1 SGHRS and CDR2 YFSETQ come from the germline V gene. The CDR3 coding sequence is TGCGCCAGCAGCCCCACGGGACTCAGCTCCTACGAGCAGTACTTC. Its translation: CASSPTGLSSYEQYF.

This clone appeared a few times. This chain connects TRBV11-3 to TRBJ2-1; 11 nucleotides agree with TRBD1. Unmatched junction bases numbered 4, after V lost 3 bases and J lost 3 bases. The CDR3 covers 16 residues. The germline CDR1 and CDR2 sequences are SGHNT and YENEEA. The CDR3 spells CASSLEGTGGYNEQFF. Here the CDR3 DNA reads TGTGCCAGCAGCTTGGAAGGGACAGGGGGCTACAATGAGCAGTTCTTC. Complete variable domain (other parts from reference TRBV11-3 and TRBJ2-1): EAGVVQSPRYKIIEKKQPVAFWCNPISGHNTLYWYLQNLGQGPELLIRYENEEAVDDSQLPKDRFSAERLKGVDSTLKIQPAELGDSAVYLCASSLEGTGGYNEQFFGPGTRLTVL.

The DNA for the CDR3 is TGTGCCAGCAGCAAGGGGAGGCAAATGGAGACCCAGTACTTC. This codes for CASSKGRQMETQYF. The chain links TRBV9 to TRBJ2-5, with D possibly matching TRBD2 (6 bases). Germline V gene sequence: CDR1 SGDLS, CDR2 YYNGEE. CDR3 length: 14 amino acids. The germline V and J ends were trimmed by 4 bases and 5 bases, with 15 bases remaining between them.

The chain uses TRBV6-2 or TRBV6-3 and TRBJ1-5; D may be TRBD1 (6 bases). Between the trimmed V and J ends, which lost 5 bases and 4 bases, there was a span of 12 bases. The CDR3 sequence is 14 residues long. Germline V CDR1 and CDR2: MNHEY, SVGEGT. CDR3 sequence (DNA): TGTGCCAGCAGTACTTCCAGGGGTAATCAGCCCCAGCATTTT. Translated: CASSTSRGNQPQHF.

The chain joins TRBV18 to TRBJ1-1; tentative D call: TRBD1 (6 bases). V lost 4 bases and J 3 bases, leaving 18 bases between the germline ends. The CDR3 contains 16 residues. Germline V lookup: CDR1 KGHSH, CDR2 LQKENI. The CDR3: CASSRDRPGIDTEAFF. The CDR3 bases are TGTGCCAGCTCACGAGACAGGCCCGGCATAGACACTGAAGCTTTCTTT. The variable domain in full, completed from reference TRBV18 and TRBJ1-1, reads NAGVMQNPRHLVRRRGQEARLRCSPMKGHSHVYWYRQLPEEGLKFMVYLQKENIIDESGMPKERFSAEFPKEGPSILRIQQVVRGDSAAYFCASSRDRPGIDTEAFFGQGTRLTVV.

V is TRBV4-1 and J is TRBJ1-1; a possible D gene is TRBD1 (5 bases). The CDR3 is 15 amino acids. From germline, CDR1 is MGHRA and CDR2 YSYEKL. Trimming removed 2 bases at V and 4 bases at J, with 14 bases between. The CDR3: CASSQNFVGLTEAFF. The CDR3 DNA reads TGCGCCAGCAGCCAAAATTTTGTGGGGCTCACTGAAGCTTTCTTT.

This chain connects TRBV27 to TRBJ2-5; 10 positions agree with TRBD2. CDR3 size: 14 residues. Germline CDR1 MNHEY, CDR2 SMNVEV (reference sequence). The junction had 7 bases not matched to a gene; V was cut back by 7 bases and J by 5 bases. This CDR3 reads CASKAGGPAETQYF. Here the CDR3 DNA reads TGTGCCAGCAAAGCGGGAGGGCCCGCTGAGACCCAGTACTTC.